This T cell receptor (beta chain) was sequenced for a study of T cells in Graves' hyperthyroidism and ophthalmopathy. Study-level points and caveats: Ophthalmopathy, which appeared later, was predicted by the model a median about 6 months before onset.

No ophthalmopathy progression within 18 months constituted stable Graves' hyperthyroidism. This clonotype was detected many times. The antigen remains undetermined. The CDR3 regions of TCR beta were amplified from RNA transcripts. The HTBI primer set served for first-round RT-PCR of the TCR CDR3. TCRdb recomputed calls from the multiplex PCR reads with MiXCR, one row per CDR3 protein. The sample carries around 440,000 distinct CDR3 sequences, 15% to 18% recorded once. Material for sequencing was blood. The TCR originated in a woman aged 18-29 years with Graves' hyperthyroidism.

The CDR3: CASSLQGTGEAGELFF. The CDR3 nucleotides read TGCGCCAGCAGCTTACAGGGGACAGGGGAAGCCGGGGAGCTGTTTTTT. The chain combines TRBV5-1 with TRBJ2-2; 10 bases are a match to TRBD1. V was pared by 2 bases and J by 6 bases, with 7 bases of the junction left unmatched. The CDR3 spans 16 residues. Germline V CDR1 and CDR2: SGHRS, YFSETQ.